Listed below are T cell receptor beta chains from one sample, sequenced in a study of metastatic and nonmetastatic thyroid tumors. TCRdb reanalyzed the PCR reads via MiXCR. The table lists fewer than 35,000 clones, almost 30% of them singletons. The specimen was blood. These receptors were taken from a female donor with papillary thyroid cancer or a benign thyroid nodule (not recorded which). Some clones in this sample may be carry-over from other donors' samples. Both conserved end residues are part of each CDR3. The D gene is left open where the match is weak. Clone size, where shown, is once, few, many, or a class for clones that have expanded.

V gene: TRBV24-1; clone size: few; D gene: TRBD2; J gene: TRBJ2-3; CDR3 protein: CATRGAGGADTQYF; CDR3 DNA: TGTGCCACCCGCGGAGCGGGAGGGGCGGATACGCAGTATTTT
V gene: TRBV6-1; clone size: few; D gene: -; J gene: TRBJ2-7; CDR3 protein: CASTRSGVGSNYEQYF; CDR3 DNA: TGTGCCAGCACCCGATCGGGGGTTGGGTCCAACTACGAGCAGTACTTC
V gene: TRBV11-2; clone size: -; D gene: -; J gene: TRBJ2-1; CDR3 protein: CASSLDRQYNEQFF; CDR3 DNA: TGTGCCAGCAGCTTAGATAGACAGTACAATGAGCAGTTCTTC
V gene: TRBV6-4; clone size: medium-sized; D gene: -; J gene: TRBJ2-1; CDR3 protein: CASRFAEKLFF; CDR3 DNA: TGTGCCAGCCGCTTTGCCGAGAAACTGTTCTTC
V gene: TRBV19; clone size: many; D gene: TRBD1; J gene: TRBJ2-7; CDR3 protein: CASSIAVGTGGYEQYF; CDR3 DNA: TGTGCCAGTAGTATAGCAGTCGGGACAGGGGGGTACGAGCAGTACTTC
V gene: TRBV7-2; clone size: -; D gene: -; J gene: TRBJ1-4; CDR3 protein: CASSPKAGATNEKLFF; CDR3 DNA: TGTGCCAGCAGCCCAAAGGCAGGGGCTACTAATGAAAAACTGTTTTTT
V gene: TRBV6-1; clone size: few; D gene: -; J gene: TRBJ2-7; CDR3 protein: CASSRSGPSYEQYF; CDR3 DNA: TGTGCCAGCAGTAGGTCTGGACCTTCCTACGAGCAGTACTTC
V gene: TRBV5-1; clone size: -; D gene: TRBD1; J gene: TRBJ2-2; CDR3 protein: CASRGQGYTGELFF; CDR3 DNA: TGCGCCAGCAGAGGACAGGGATACACCGGGGAGCTGTTTTTT
V gene: TRBV7-9; clone size: -; D gene: -; J gene: TRBJ2-5; CDR3 protein: CASSLVLSGLKTQYF; CDR3 DNA: TGTGCCAGCAGCTTAGTTCTTTCAGGGTTGAAGACCCAGTACTTC
V gene: TRBV27; clone size: -; D gene: TRBD2; J gene: TRBJ2-1; CDR3 protein: CASSLASGPTYNEQFF; CDR3 DNA: TGTGCCAGCAGTTTGGCTAGCGGGCCTACCTACAATGAGCAGTTCTTC
V gene: TRBV11-2; clone size: -; D gene: TRBD2; J gene: TRBJ2-1; CDR3 protein: CASSSRSGRGYNEQFF; CDR3 DNA: TGTGCCAGCAGCTCCCGAAGCGGGAGAGGGTACAATGAGCAGTTCTTC
V gene: TRBV28; clone size: -; D gene: -; J gene: TRBJ1-5; CDR3 protein: CASSPRGARKSNQPQHF; CDR3 DNA: TGTGCCAGCAGCCCCCGAGGGGCGAGGAAAAGCAATCAGCCCCAGCATTTT
V gene: TRBV28; clone size: few; D gene: -; J gene: TRBJ2-6; CDR3 protein: CASSLQPSGANVLTF; CDR3 DNA: TGTGCCAGCAGCCTACAGCCCTCTGGGGCCAACGTCCTGACTTTC
V gene: TRBV28; clone size: -; D gene: -; J gene: TRBJ2-7; CDR3 protein: CASRLGGADLTYEQYF; CDR3 DNA: TGTGCCAGCAGGTTGGGGGGGGCGGACCTAACCTACGAGCAGTACTTC
V gene: TRBV5-1; clone size: -; D gene: TRBD1; J gene: TRBJ2-1; CDR3 protein: CASSFDRGAHEQFF; CDR3 DNA: TGCGCCAGCAGCTTCGACAGGGGGGCCCATGAGCAGTTCTTC
V gene: TRBV5-1; clone size: -; D gene: TRBD2; J gene: TRBJ2-3; CDR3 protein: CASSLSLAGGIDTQYF; CDR3 DNA: TGCGCCAGCAGCTTGAGTCTAGCGGGAGGGATAGATACGCAGTATTTT
V gene: TRBV6-2/TRBV6-3; clone size: -; D gene: -; J gene: TRBJ1-2; CDR3 protein: CASSYSGGKNYGYTF; CDR3 DNA: TGTGCCAGCAGTTACTCAGGGGGGAAGAACTATGGCTACACCTTC
V gene: TRBV5-1; clone size: -; D gene: -; J gene: TRBJ1-2; CDR3 protein: CASSLGGAGPYGYTF; CDR3 DNA: TGCGCCAGCAGCTTGGGGGGGGCAGGACCTTATGGCTACACCTTC
V gene: TRBV6-2/TRBV6-3; clone size: -; D gene: -; J gene: TRBJ1-2; CDR3 protein: CASSYGDSLGYTF; CDR3 DNA: TGTGCCAGCAGTTACGGAGACAGTCTTGGCTACACCTTC
V gene: TRBV20-1; clone size: once; D gene: -; J gene: TRBJ2-1; CDR3 protein: CSARRGDNEQFF; CDR3 DNA: TGCAGTGCTAGACGCGGGGACAATGAGCAGTTCTTC
V gene: TRBV6-1; clone size: -; D gene: -; J gene: TRBJ1-5; CDR3 protein: CASSEQEGKNNQPQHF; CDR3 DNA: TGTGCCAGCAGTGAACAGGAGGGAAAGAACAATCAGCCCCAGCATTTT
V gene: TRBV6-1; clone size: -; D gene: TRBD2; J gene: TRBJ2-1; CDR3 protein: CASRPTFRGGYNEQFF; CDR3 DNA: TGTGCCAGCAGGCCCACCTTCCGGGGGGGCTACAATGAGCAGTTCTTC
V gene: TRBV20-1; clone size: -; D gene: -; J gene: TRBJ1-6; CDR3 protein: CSARVGVYNSPLHF; CDR3 DNA: TGCAGTGCTAGAGTAGGAGTTTATAATTCACCCCTCCACTTT
V gene: TRBV27; clone size: few; D gene: TRBD2; J gene: TRBJ2-1; CDR3 protein: CASSYTSGGTYNEQFF; CDR3 DNA: TGTGCCAGCAGTTACACTAGCGGGGGGACCTACAATGAGCAGTTCTTC